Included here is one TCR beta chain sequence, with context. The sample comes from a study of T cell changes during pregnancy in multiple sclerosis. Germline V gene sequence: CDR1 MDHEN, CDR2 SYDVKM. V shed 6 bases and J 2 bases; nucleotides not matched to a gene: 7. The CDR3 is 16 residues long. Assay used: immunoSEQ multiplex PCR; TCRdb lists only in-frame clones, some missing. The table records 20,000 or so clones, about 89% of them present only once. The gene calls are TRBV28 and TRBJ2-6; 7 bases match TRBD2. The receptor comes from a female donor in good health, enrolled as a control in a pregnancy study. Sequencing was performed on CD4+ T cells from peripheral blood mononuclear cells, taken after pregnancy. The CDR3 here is CASRGLRGTGANVLTF. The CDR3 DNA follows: TGTGCCAGCAGGGGCCTGCGGGGGACTGGGGCCAACGTCCTGACTTTC.